These 14 T cell receptor beta chains originate from one sample sequenced in a study of OX40 agonist ivuxolimab in advanced cancers. Assay used: immunoSEQ multiplex PCR; TCRdb lists only in-frame clones, some missing. This sample has 70,000 to 95,000 clones; 90% to 95% occur once, and the top ten carry about 20%. The sample consisted of CD4+ or CD8+ T cells sorted from blood, taken in a trial of the OX40 agonist ivuxolimab. The receptors originated from an adult with an advanced solid tumor such as melanoma, head and neck, liver or kidney cancer.

As DNA, the CDR3 is TGTGCCAGCAGCGCGACAGGGGATGGCTACACCTTC. It yields the protein CASSATGDGYTF. This chain connects TRBV5-4 to TRBJ1-2; 8 bases map to TRBD1. The CDR3 sequence is 12 residues long. CDR1 and CDR2 (germline): SGHNT, YYREEE (reference sequence). V was pared by 4 bases and J by 6 bases, with 2 bases of the junction left unmatched.

This clone came up once. V gene TRBV15 combines with J gene TRBJ1-3, with 11 bases fitting TRBD1. With 8 bases clipped from V and 2 bases from J, the junction kept 5 bases outside the gene matches. Germline V CDR1 and CDR2: LNHNV, YYDKDF (reference sequence). The CDR3 totals 15 residues. CDR3 sequence: CATQMDRGPGNTIYF. The DNA for the CDR3 is TGTGCCACCCAAATGGACAGGGGGCCTGGAAACACCATATATTTT.

The CDR3 DNA follows: TGTGCCAGCAGCTTGGAGGGGGTAGGCTACGAGCAGTACTTC. Translated, it gives CASSLEGVGYEQYF. The V call is TRBV5-6, the J call TRBJ2-7; D possibly corresponds to TRBD1 (6 bases). This CDR3 is built from 14 residues. CDR1 SGHDT and CDR2 YYEEEE come from the germline V gene. The V and J ends lost 0 bases and 3 bases respectively, with 10 bases between them.

The chain carries TRBV7-9 and TRBJ1-2; 10 bases match TRBD1. The CDR3 totals 13 residues. V lost 6 bases to trimming and J lost 7 bases; unmatched junction nucleotides: 5. Germline lookup yields CDR1 SEHNR and CDR2 FQNEAQ (reference sequence). CDR3 bases: TGTGCCAGCAGGGGCGACAGGGGGCCTGGCTACACCTTC. It encodes CASRGDRGPGYTF.

The CDR3 sequence: CASSGGGWGAGELFF. As DNA, the CDR3 is TGTGCCAGCAGCGGAGGTGGCTGGGGCGCCGGGGAGCTGTTTTTT. The genes are TRBV9 and TRBJ2-2; D might be TRBD1 (5 bases). Germline loops: CDR1 SGDLS, CDR2 YYNGEE. The CDR3 is made up of 15 amino acids. V was pared by 3 bases and J by 6 bases, with 15 bases between. The complete variable domain, with remaining parts taken from reference TRBV9 and TRBJ2-2, reads DSGVTQTPKHLITATGQRVTLRCSPRSGDLSVYWYQQSLDQGLQFLIQYYNGEERAKGNILERFSAQQFPDLHSELNLSSLELGDSALYFCASSGGGWGAGELFFGEGSRLTVL.

The V and J genes are TRBV27 and TRBJ1-5; possible D gene TRBD1, 6 bases. Trimming cost V 1 base and J 5 bases, with 21 bases left between them. Germline V gene data show CDR1 as MNHEY and CDR2 as SMNVEV (reference sequence). The CDR3 has 18 amino acids. The CDR3 nucleotides read TGTGCCAGCAGTTTATACGGGGGGCCTGGGAGGTTTGATCAGCCCCAGCATTTT. It yields the protein CASSLYGGPGRFDQPQHF.

The CDR3 nucleotides are TGTGCCAGCAGTATAGGGGTGTACCTCTCCTACGAGCAGTACTTC. Its protein is CASSIGVYLSYEQYF. This chain joins TRBV7-2 and TRBJ2-7; maybe TRBD1 (5 bases). Germline CDR1 and CDR2: SGHTA and FQGNSA. The length of the CDR3 is 15 residues. Trimming removed 6 bases at V and 0 bases at J, with 15 bases between. The full variable domain, rest sourced from reference TRBV7-2 and TRBJ2-7, is GAGVSQSPSNKVTEKGKDVELRCDPISGHTALYWYRQSLGQGLEFLIYFQGNSAPDKSGLPSDRFSAERTGGSVSTLTIQRTQQEDSAVYLCASSIGVYLSYEQYFGPGTRLTVT.

The J gene is TRBJ2-7, the V gene TRBV5-5, with D unclear. This CDR3 is built from 12 residues. Germline V CDR1 and CDR2: SGHKS, YYEKEE (reference sequence). V lost 0 bases to trimming and J lost 4 bases, with 5 bases between them. The CDR3 bases are TGTGCCAGCAGCTTGGGTGGTTACGAGCAGTACTTC. It specifies CASSLGGYEQYF.

The CDR3 is CASSLRQGSNEQYF. The CDR3 DNA follows: TGCGCCAGCAGCCTCCGACAGGGAAGCAACGAGCAGTACTTC. This chain joins TRBV5-1 and TRBJ2-7, with 7 bases aligning to TRBD1. V dropped 4 bases and J dropped 5; count of bases not matched to a gene: 9. The CDR3 length is 14 residues. The germline CDR1 and CDR2 sequences are SGHRS and YFSETQ.

V and J are TRBV29-1 and TRBJ2-3; possibly TRBD1 for D (5 bases). V dropped 5 bases and J dropped 4 bases, with 10 bases sitting between them. This CDR3 has 12 amino acids. In germline, CDR1 is SQVTM, CDR2 ANQGSEA. The CDR3 is CSVSPGSDTQYF. For the CDR3, the DNA is TGCAGCGTTAGCCCAGGGTCAGATACGCAGTATTTT.

This rearrangement joins TRBV27 to TRBJ2-1, with 10 bases that match TRBD2. The CDR3 extends over 15 amino acids. J lost 6 bases, V lost 6 bases, and 8 bases had no gene match. Germline CDR1 and CDR2: MNHEY and SMNVEV (reference sequence). The CDR3 is CASSSLAGPFNEQFF. The CDR3 DNA is TGTGCCAGCAGCTCACTAGCGGGACCCTTCAATGAGCAGTTCTTC.

The sample holds a few counts of this clone. This sequence joins TRBV28 and TRBJ1-5; unclear D gene. CDR3 length: 10 residues. Germline V gives CDR1 MDHEN, CDR2 SYDVKM. Trimming took off 8 bases at V and 2 bases at J, with 1 base between the two ends. This CDR3 reads CASGNQPQHF. The CDR3 DNA reads as TGTGCCAGCGGCAATCAGCCCCAGCATTTT.

V gene TRBV6-1 combines with J gene TRBJ2-5; 8 bases agree with TRBD1. CDR1 MNHNS and CDR2 SASEGT come from the germline V gene. Trimming at V came to 1 base and at J to 1 base, leaving 11 bases not matched to a gene. This CDR3 comprises 18 residues. CDR3 coding DNA: TGTGCCAGCAGTGAAGGATTATGGGACAGGAGCCTCCAAGAGACCCAGTACTTC. It is translated as CASSEGLWDRSLQETQYF.

In its sample, this clone was seen once. The CDR3 nucleotides are TGTGCCAGCAGCTTAGGAGGGGGTTATCCGTACTTC. Its protein product is CASSLGGGYPYF. The V call is TRBV7-8, the J call TRBJ2-5; a weak D match, TRBD1 (6 bases). Germline-derived CDR1 and CDR2 are SGHVS and FQNEAQ. Trimming left V 1 base short and J 13 bases short, with 13 bases between. The CDR3 totals 12 residues. Full variable domain (outside the CDR3, taken from reference TRBV7-8 and TRBJ2-5): GAGVSQSPRYKVAKRGQDVALRCDPISGHVSLFWYQQALGQGPEFLTYFQNEAQLDKSGLPSDRFFAERPEGSVSTLKIQRTQQEDSAVYLCASSLGGGYPYFGPGTRLLVL.